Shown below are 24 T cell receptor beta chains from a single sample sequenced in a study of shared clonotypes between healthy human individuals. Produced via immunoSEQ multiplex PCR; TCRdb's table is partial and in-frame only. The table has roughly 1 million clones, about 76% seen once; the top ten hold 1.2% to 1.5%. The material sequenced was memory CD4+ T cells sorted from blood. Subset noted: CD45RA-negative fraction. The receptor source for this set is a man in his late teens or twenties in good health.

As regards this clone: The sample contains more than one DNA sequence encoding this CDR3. DNA of the CDR3: TGTGCCTGGGACAGGGGCTCCTACAATGAGCAGTTCTTC. Protein: CAWDRGSYNEQFF. The genes are TRBV30 and TRBJ2-1; 8 bases match TRBD1. The V gene's germline CDR1 is GTSNPN and CDR2 SVGIG (reference sequence). This CDR3 contains 13 residues. The junction had 0 bases not matched to a gene; V was cut back by 5 bases and J by 0 bases.

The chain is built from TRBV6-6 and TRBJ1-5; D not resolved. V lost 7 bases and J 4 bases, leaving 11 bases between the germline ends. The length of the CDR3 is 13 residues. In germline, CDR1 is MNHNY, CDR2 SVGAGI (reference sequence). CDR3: CASTPGANQPQHF. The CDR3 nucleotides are TGTGCCAGCACCCCAGGAGCGAATCAGCCCCAGCATTTT.

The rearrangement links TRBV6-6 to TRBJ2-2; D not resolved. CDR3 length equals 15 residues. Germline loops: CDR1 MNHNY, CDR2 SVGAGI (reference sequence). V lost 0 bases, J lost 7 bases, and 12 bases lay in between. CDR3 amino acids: CASSYSGKVGGELFF. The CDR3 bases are TGTGCCAGCAGTTACTCGGGCAAGGTTGGCGGGGAGCTGTTTTTT.

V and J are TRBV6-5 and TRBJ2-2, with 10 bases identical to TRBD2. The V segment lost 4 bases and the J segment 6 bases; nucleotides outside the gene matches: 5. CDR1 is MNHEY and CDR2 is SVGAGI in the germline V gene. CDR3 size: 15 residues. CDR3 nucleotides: TGTGCCAGCAGTTCGCAAGGGACTAGCGCCGGGGAGCTGTTTTTT. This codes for CASSSQGTSAGELFF.

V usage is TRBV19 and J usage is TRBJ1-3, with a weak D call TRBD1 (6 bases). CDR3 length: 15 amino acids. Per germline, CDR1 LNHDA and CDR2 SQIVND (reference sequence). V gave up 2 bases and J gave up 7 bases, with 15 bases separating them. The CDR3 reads CASSIRHGRGNTIYF. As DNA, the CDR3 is TGTGCCAGTAGTATACGTCATGGCAGGGGCAACACCATATATTTT.

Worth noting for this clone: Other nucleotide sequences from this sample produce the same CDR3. As DNA, the CDR3 is TGTGCCAGCAGTCCCAGACAGAACACCGGGGAGCTGTTTTTT. Its translation is CASSPRQNTGELFF. V is TRBV27 and J is TRBJ2-2; D uncertain. V was shortened by 5 bases and J by 1 base, with 8 bases between the two germline ends. CDR1 MNHEY and CDR2 SMNVEV come from the germline V gene (reference sequence). The CDR3 is made up of 14 amino acids.

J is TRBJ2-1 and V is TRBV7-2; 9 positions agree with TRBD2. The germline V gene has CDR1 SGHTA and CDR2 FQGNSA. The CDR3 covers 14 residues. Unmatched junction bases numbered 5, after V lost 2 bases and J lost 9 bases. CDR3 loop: CASSLSSGVGEQFF. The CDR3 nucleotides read TGTGCCAGCAGCTTATCTAGCGGGGTGGGTGAGCAGTTCTTC.

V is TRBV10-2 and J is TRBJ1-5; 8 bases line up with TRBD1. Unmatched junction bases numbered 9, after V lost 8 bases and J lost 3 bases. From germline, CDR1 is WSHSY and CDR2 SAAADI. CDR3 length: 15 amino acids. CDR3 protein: CASGQGMTFNQPQHF. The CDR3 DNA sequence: TGCGCCAGCGGACAGGGTATGACCTTCAATCAGCCCCAGCATTTT.

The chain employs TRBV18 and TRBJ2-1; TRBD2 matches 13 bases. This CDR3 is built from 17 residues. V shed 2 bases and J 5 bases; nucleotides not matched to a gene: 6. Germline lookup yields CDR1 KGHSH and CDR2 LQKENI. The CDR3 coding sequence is TGTGCCAGCTCACCAAGGACTAGCGGGAGTCTCGACAATGAGCAGTTCTTC. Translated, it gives CASSPRTSGSLDNEQFF.

CDR3 amino acids: CASSLGGRANYGYTF. The CDR3 region has the DNA TGTGCCAGCAGCTTAGGGGGCAGAGCTAACTATGGCTACACCTTC. The V gene is TRBV11-2, the J gene TRBJ1-2; the D gene is possibly TRBD1 (5 bases). Germline V gene data show CDR1 as SGHAT and CDR2 as FQNNGV. The CDR3 covers 15 residues. V shed 1 base and J shed 0 bases, with 9 bases lying between them. Full variable domain (rest looked up from reference TRBV11-2 and TRBJ1-2): EAGVAQSPRYKIIEKRQSVAFWCNPISGHATLYWYQQILGQGPKLLIQFQNNGVVDDSQLPKDRFSAERLKGVDSTLKIQPAKLEDSAVYLCASSLGGRANYGYTFGSGTRLTVV.

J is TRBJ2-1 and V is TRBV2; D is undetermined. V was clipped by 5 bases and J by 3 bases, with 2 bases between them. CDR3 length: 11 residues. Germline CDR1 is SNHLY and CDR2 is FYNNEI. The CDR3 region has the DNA TGTGCCAGCAGTTACTACAATGAGCAGTTCTTC. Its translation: CASSYYNEQFF.

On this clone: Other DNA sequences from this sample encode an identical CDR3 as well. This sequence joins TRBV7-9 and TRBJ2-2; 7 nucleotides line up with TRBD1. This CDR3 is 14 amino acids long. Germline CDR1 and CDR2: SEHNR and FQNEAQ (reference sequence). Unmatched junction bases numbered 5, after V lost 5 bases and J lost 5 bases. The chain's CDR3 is CASSLDRATGELFF. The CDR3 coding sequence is TGTGCCAGCAGCCTCGACAGGGCTACCGGGGAGCTGTTTTTT.

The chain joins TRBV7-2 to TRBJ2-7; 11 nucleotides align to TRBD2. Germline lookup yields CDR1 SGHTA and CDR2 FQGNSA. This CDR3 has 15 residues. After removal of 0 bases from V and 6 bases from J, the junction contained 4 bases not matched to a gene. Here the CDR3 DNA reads TGTGCCAGCAGCTTAGCTGGGACTAGCGGCTCCGAGCAGTACTTC. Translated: CASSLAGTSGSEQYF. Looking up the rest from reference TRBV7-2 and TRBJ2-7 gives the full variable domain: GAGVSQSPSNKVTEKGKDVELRCDPISGHTALYWYRQSLGQGLEFLIYFQGNSAPDKSGLPSDRFSAERTGGSVSTLTIQRTQQEDSAVYLCASSLAGTSGSEQYFGPGTRLTVT.

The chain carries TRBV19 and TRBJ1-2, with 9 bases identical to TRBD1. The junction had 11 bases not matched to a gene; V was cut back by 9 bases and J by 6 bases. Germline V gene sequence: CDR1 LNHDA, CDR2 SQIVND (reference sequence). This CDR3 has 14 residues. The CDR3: CASEGTGLRDGYTF. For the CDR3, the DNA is TGTGCCAGCGAGGGGACAGGGTTGCGGGATGGCTACACCTTC.

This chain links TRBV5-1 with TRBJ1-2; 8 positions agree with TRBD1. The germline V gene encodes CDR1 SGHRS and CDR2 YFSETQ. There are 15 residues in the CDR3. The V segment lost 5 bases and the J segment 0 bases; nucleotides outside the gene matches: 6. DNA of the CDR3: TGCGCCAGCAGGCCAGGGGGCCAAACTAACTATGGCTACACCTTC. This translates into CASRPGGQTNYGYTF.

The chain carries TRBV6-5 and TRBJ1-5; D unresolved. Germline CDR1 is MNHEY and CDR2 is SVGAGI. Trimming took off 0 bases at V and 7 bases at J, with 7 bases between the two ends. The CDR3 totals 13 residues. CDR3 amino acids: CASSYSVSQPQHF. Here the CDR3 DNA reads TGTGCCAGCAGTTACTCTGTGTCCCAGCCCCAGCATTTT.

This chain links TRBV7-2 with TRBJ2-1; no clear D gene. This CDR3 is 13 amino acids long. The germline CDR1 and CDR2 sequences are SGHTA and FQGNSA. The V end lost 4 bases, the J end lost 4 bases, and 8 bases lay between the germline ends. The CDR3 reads CASSSVIYNEQFF. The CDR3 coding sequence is TGTGCCAGCAGCTCGGTGATATACAATGAGCAGTTCTTC.

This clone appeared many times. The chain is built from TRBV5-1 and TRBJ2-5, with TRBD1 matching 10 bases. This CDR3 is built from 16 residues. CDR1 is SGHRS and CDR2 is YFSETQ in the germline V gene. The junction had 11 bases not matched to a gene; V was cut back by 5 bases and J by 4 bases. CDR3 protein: CASSPLSGTGVETQYF. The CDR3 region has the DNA TGCGCCAGCAGTCCCCTATCCGGGACAGGGGTAGAGACCCAGTACTTC.

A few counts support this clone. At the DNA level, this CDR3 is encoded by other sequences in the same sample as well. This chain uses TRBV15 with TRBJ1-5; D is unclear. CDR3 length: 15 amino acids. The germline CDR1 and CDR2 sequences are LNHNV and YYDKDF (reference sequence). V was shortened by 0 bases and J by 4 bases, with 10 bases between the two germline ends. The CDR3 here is CATSRDGRENQPQHF. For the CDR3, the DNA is TGTGCCACCAGCAGAGATGGAAGGGAGAATCAGCCCCAGCATTTT.

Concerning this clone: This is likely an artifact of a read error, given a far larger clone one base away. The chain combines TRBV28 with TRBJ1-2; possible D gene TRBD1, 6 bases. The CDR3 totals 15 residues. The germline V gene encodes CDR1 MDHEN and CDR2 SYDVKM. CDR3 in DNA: TGTGCCAGCAGTTTATGGGGGGCCTCTAACTATGGCTGCACCTTC. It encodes CASSLWGASNYGCTF.

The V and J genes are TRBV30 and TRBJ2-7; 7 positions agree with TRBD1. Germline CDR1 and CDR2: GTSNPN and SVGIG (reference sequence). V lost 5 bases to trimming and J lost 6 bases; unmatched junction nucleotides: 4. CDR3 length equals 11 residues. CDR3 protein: CAWSTGTEQYF. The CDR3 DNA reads TGTGCCTGGTCGACAGGGACCGAGCAGTACTTC.

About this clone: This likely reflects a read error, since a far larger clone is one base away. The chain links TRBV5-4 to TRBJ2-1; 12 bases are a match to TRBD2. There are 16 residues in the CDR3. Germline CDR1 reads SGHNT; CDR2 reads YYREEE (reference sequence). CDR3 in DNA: TGTGCCAGCAGCTCGGCCGGGACTAGCGGGTCCAATGAGCGGTTCTTC. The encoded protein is CASSSAGTSGSNERFF.

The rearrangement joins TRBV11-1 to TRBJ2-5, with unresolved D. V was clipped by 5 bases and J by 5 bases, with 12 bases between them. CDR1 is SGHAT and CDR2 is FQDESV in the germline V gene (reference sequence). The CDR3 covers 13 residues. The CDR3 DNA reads TGTGCCAGCAGCCCGACACCAGACGAGACCCAGTACTTC. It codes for CASSPTPDETQYF.

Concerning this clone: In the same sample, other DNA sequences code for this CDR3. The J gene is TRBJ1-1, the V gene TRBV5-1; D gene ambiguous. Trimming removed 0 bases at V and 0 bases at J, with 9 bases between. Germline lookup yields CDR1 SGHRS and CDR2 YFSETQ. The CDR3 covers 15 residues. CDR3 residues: CASSLDGRMNTEAFF. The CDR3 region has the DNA TGCGCCAGCAGCTTGGACGGGCGGATGAACACTGAAGCTTTCTTT.